This is a list of T cell receptor beta chains from one sample in a study of shared clonotypes between healthy human individuals. This table comes from immunoSEQ multiplex PCR, and its TCRdb copy is limited to in-frame clones, with some not included. This sample has over a million clones, with about 96% found just once. The sequenced sample was naive CD4+ T cells sorted from blood. The source of these receptors is a man in his thirties or forties in good health. Each CDR3 is given with its conserved first and last residue. The D gene is left open where the match is weak. Where a row states a size, it is once, few, many or the class of an expanded clone; other rows omit it.

j_gene: TRBJ2-5
abundance: NA
v_gene: TRBV18
d_gene: NA
CDR3nt: TGTGCCAGCTCACCACTAAGAGAAGAGACCCAGTACTTC
CDR3aa: CASSPLREETQYF

j_gene: TRBJ2-3
abundance: NA
v_gene: TRBV19
d_gene: TRBD2
CDR3nt: TGTGCCAGTAGTATAGGAGGGACTAGGGGGAATACGCAGTATTTT
CDR3aa: CASSIGGTRGNTQYF

j_gene: TRBJ2-7
abundance: NA
v_gene: TRBV7-3
d_gene: TRBD2
CDR3nt: TGTGCCAGCAGCTTCCGTGGGGGAGGGCTCTACGAGCAGTACTTC
CDR3aa: CASSFRGGGLYEQYF

j_gene: TRBJ2-1
abundance: NA
v_gene: TRBV7-6
d_gene: NA
CDR3nt: TGTGCCAGCAGCTTTCAAGGGGTCGAGCAGTTCTTC
CDR3aa: CASSFQGVEQFF

j_gene: TRBJ2-7
abundance: NA
v_gene: TRBV6-1
d_gene: NA
CDR3nt: TGTGCCAGCAGCCCCGGGACCTACGAGCAGTACTTC
CDR3aa: CASSPGTYEQYF

j_gene: TRBJ2-7
abundance: NA
v_gene: TRBV19
d_gene: TRBD1
CDR3nt: TGTGCCAGTAGTATAAACAGGGGAGCCGAGCAGTACTTC
CDR3aa: CASSINRGAEQYF

j_gene: TRBJ2-7
abundance: NA
v_gene: TRBV5-4
d_gene: TRBD1
CDR3nt: TGTGCCAGCAGCTTGATGGGACAGGGAGGGGACGAGCAGTACTTC
CDR3aa: CASSLMGQGGDEQYF

j_gene: TRBJ1-2
abundance: NA
v_gene: TRBV5-4
d_gene: NA
CDR3nt: TGTGCCAGCAGCTCTCAAGTCAACAGGGATAGAAACCCTCGTTGGGGGGGCTACACCTTC
CDR3aa: CASSSQVNRDRNPRWGGYTF

j_gene: TRBJ2-7
abundance: NA
v_gene: TRBV18
d_gene: NA
CDR3nt: TGTGCCAGCTCACCATCTGCAGGTAACGAGCAGTACTTC
CDR3aa: CASSPSAGNEQYF

j_gene: TRBJ1-2
abundance: few
v_gene: TRBV29-1
d_gene: TRBD1
CDR3nt: TGCAGCGTTTGGGTGGGACAGGGGAAGGGCTACACCTTC
CDR3aa: CSVWVGQGKGYTF

j_gene: TRBJ1-2
abundance: NA
v_gene: TRBV2
d_gene: NA
CDR3nt: TGTGCCAGCAGTGTACAAGACTATGGCTACACCTTC
CDR3aa: CASSVQDYGYTF

j_gene: TRBJ1-4
abundance: NA
v_gene: TRBV19
d_gene: NA
CDR3nt: TGTGCCAGTAGTATGGTCGCCCCGAATGAAAAACTGTTTTTT
CDR3aa: CASSMVAPNEKLFF

j_gene: TRBJ2-1
abundance: NA
v_gene: TRBV5-1
d_gene: TRBD2
CDR3nt: TGCGCCAGCAGCTGGGGACTAGCGGGAGGGCCCCAGTTGAACAATGAGCAGTTCTTC
CDR3aa: CASSWGLAGGPQLNNEQFF

j_gene: TRBJ2-2
abundance: NA
v_gene: TRBV28
d_gene: NA
CDR3nt: TGTGCCACCTCAGGCACCACCGGGGAGCTGTTTTTT
CDR3aa: CATSGTTGELFF

j_gene: TRBJ1-5
abundance: NA
v_gene: TRBV28
d_gene: NA
CDR3nt: TGTGCCAGCAACCGCCACAGGGTGGGTCAGCCCCAGCATTTT
CDR3aa: CASNRHRVGQPQHF

j_gene: TRBJ2-5
abundance: NA
v_gene: TRBV6-5
d_gene: NA
CDR3nt: TGTGCCAGCAGCCGCCCTAAGGCGACCCAGTACTTC
CDR3aa: CASSRPKATQYF

j_gene: TRBJ2-3
abundance: NA
v_gene: TRBV5-6
d_gene: NA
CDR3nt: TGTGCCAGCAGCCGACAGTACACAGATACGCAGTATTTT
CDR3aa: CASSRQYTDTQYF

j_gene: TRBJ2-5
abundance: NA
v_gene: TRBV28
d_gene: NA
CDR3nt: TGTGCCAGCAGTTTTGGGTTCCAAGAGACCCAGTACTTC
CDR3aa: CASSFGFQETQYF

j_gene: TRBJ1-5
abundance: few
v_gene: TRBV6-1
d_gene: NA
CDR3nt: TGTGCCAGCAGTGAAGTTAGCAGGGAATTCCAGCCCCAGCATTTT
CDR3aa: CASSEVSREFQPQHF

j_gene: TRBJ1-2
abundance: NA
v_gene: TRBV5-1
d_gene: NA
CDR3nt: TGCGCCAGCAGCTTGGATGGGGGGGTTTACTATGGCTACACCTTC
CDR3aa: CASSLDGGVYYGYTF

j_gene: TRBJ2-3
abundance: NA
v_gene: TRBV7-8
d_gene: NA
CDR3nt: TGTGCCAGCAGCCTAGGCGGCCTAAGGGATACGCAGTATTTT
CDR3aa: CASSLGGLRDTQYF

j_gene: TRBJ1-5
abundance: NA
v_gene: TRBV5-6
d_gene: NA
CDR3nt: TGTGCCAGCAGCTTGGCCCCGTATAGCAATCAGCCCCAGCATTTT
CDR3aa: CASSLAPYSNQPQHF

j_gene: TRBJ2-2
abundance: NA
v_gene: TRBV6-1
d_gene: NA
CDR3nt: TGTGCCAGCGGGATCGGGACGTCGAACACCGGGGAGCTGTTTTTT
CDR3aa: CASGIGTSNTGELFF

j_gene: TRBJ2-1
abundance: NA
v_gene: TRBV6-6
d_gene: TRBD2
CDR3nt: TGTGCCAGCAGTTACTCCCCGACTAGCGGGCAGTTCTTC
CDR3aa: CASSYSPTSGQFF

j_gene: TRBJ1-3
abundance: NA
v_gene: TRBV20-1
d_gene: NA
CDR3nt: TGCAGTGCTAGTTCAGGAAACACCATATATTTT
CDR3aa: CSASSGNTIYF

j_gene: TRBJ1-2
abundance: NA
v_gene: TRBV5-4
d_gene: NA
CDR3nt: TGTGCCAGCAGCTTGGATTTCGCTCCAAACTATGGCTACACCTTC
CDR3aa: CASSLDFAPNYGYTF

j_gene: TRBJ2-5
abundance: NA
v_gene: TRBV6-5
d_gene: TRBD1
CDR3nt: TGTGCCAGCGCTGGGACAGGGGGCGCAGAGACCCAGTACTTC
CDR3aa: CASAGTGGAETQYF

j_gene: TRBJ2-7
abundance: once
v_gene: TRBV7-9
d_gene: NA
CDR3nt: TGTGCCAGCAGCTTGCTGAGGGAGCAGTACTTC
CDR3aa: CASSLLREQYF

j_gene: TRBJ2-7
abundance: once
v_gene: TRBV2
d_gene: TRBD2
CDR3nt: TGTGCCAGCAAGGGACTAGCGAGAAACTACGAGCAGTACTTC
CDR3aa: CASKGLARNYEQYF

j_gene: TRBJ1-1
abundance: once
v_gene: TRBV29-1
d_gene: NA
CDR3nt: TGCAGCGTTGATTTTTTGTTGAACACTGAAGCTTTCTTT
CDR3aa: CSVDFLLNTEAFF

j_gene: TRBJ1-2
abundance: NA
v_gene: TRBV11-2
d_gene: TRBD1
CDR3nt: TGTGCCAGCAGCCGCGGACAGGGCTATGGCTACACCTTC
CDR3aa: CASSRGQGYGYTF

j_gene: TRBJ2-7
abundance: NA
v_gene: TRBV30
d_gene: NA
CDR3nt: TGTGCCTGGACAGGCACGGTACCCTACGAGCAGTACTTC
CDR3aa: CAWTGTVPYEQYF

j_gene: TRBJ2-1
abundance: once
v_gene: TRBV10-1
d_gene: TRBD2
CDR3nt: TGCGCCGTTCAATCTAGCGGGAAAGGCAATGAGCAGTTCTTC
CDR3aa: CAVQSSGKGNEQFF

j_gene: TRBJ2-2
abundance: NA
v_gene: TRBV6-4
d_gene: NA
CDR3nt: TGTGCCAGCCGGGGAAGCGGGGAGCTGTTTTTT
CDR3aa: CASRGSGELFF

j_gene: TRBJ2-7
abundance: NA
v_gene: TRBV5-6
d_gene: NA
CDR3nt: TGTGCCAGCAGCTTGAACCCCTTGAGCTCCTACGAGCAGTACTTC
CDR3aa: CASSLNPLSSYEQYF

j_gene: TRBJ2-3
abundance: NA
v_gene: TRBV28
d_gene: TRBD2
CDR3nt: TGTGCCAGCAGCCCCAGCGGGAGTAGTACAGATACGCAGTATTTT
CDR3aa: CASSPSGSSTDTQYF

j_gene: TRBJ1-2
abundance: NA
v_gene: TRBV4-3
d_gene: TRBD1
CDR3nt: TGCGCCAGCAGCCCCCAGGGGGGCAAGGAGAACTATGGCTACACCTTC
CDR3aa: CASSPQGGKENYGYTF

j_gene: TRBJ1-1
abundance: NA
v_gene: TRBV5-1
d_gene: NA
CDR3nt: TGCGCCAGTCGGACAGAGAACACTGAAGCTTTCTTT
CDR3aa: CASRTENTEAFF

j_gene: TRBJ2-3
abundance: NA
v_gene: TRBV6-1
d_gene: TRBD1
CDR3nt: TGTGCCAGCAGTGAATTCTGGGACAGCCCCACAGATACGCAGTATTTT
CDR3aa: CASSEFWDSPTDTQYF

j_gene: TRBJ2-7
abundance: once
v_gene: TRBV19
d_gene: TRBD1
CDR3nt: TGTGCCAGTAGTGGGGACAGAGCCTACGAGCAGTACTTC
CDR3aa: CASSGDRAYEQYF

j_gene: TRBJ1-3
abundance: NA
v_gene: TRBV6-5
d_gene: NA
CDR3nt: TGTGCCAGCAGTTACTCTCCTTCCTCTGGAAACACCATATATTTT
CDR3aa: CASSYSPSSGNTIYF

j_gene: TRBJ2-7
abundance: NA
v_gene: TRBV6-5
d_gene: NA
CDR3nt: TGTGCCAGCAGTCACGGTAGAGAGCAGTACTTC
CDR3aa: CASSHGREQYF

j_gene: TRBJ2-3
abundance: NA
v_gene: TRBV7-8
d_gene: NA
CDR3nt: TGTGCCAGCAGCCGGATGGCTAGCACAGATACGCAGTATTTT
CDR3aa: CASSRMASTDTQYF

j_gene: TRBJ2-1
abundance: NA
v_gene: TRBV9
d_gene: TRBD2
CDR3nt: TGTGCCAGCAGCGTAGCGGGAGGGCCACAGAATGAGCAGTTCTTC
CDR3aa: CASSVAGGPQNEQFF

j_gene: TRBJ1-5
abundance: NA
v_gene: TRBV5-5
d_gene: NA
CDR3nt: TGTGCCAGCAGCGTGACGCGGAATCAGCCCCAGCATTTT
CDR3aa: CASSVTRNQPQHF

j_gene: TRBJ2-2
abundance: few
v_gene: TRBV27
d_gene: NA
CDR3nt: TGTGCCAGCAGTTACTCCGATAGGGTCCCCGGGGAGCTGTTTTTT
CDR3aa: CASSYSDRVPGELFF

j_gene: TRBJ1-6
abundance: NA
v_gene: TRBV5-5
d_gene: NA
CDR3nt: TGTGCCAGCAGCTCGGGGAGGACAAGTAATTCACCCCTCCACTTT
CDR3aa: CASSSGRTSNSPLHF

j_gene: TRBJ2-6
abundance: NA
v_gene: TRBV10-2
d_gene: NA
CDR3nt: TGCGCCAGCAGTGAGGATGGGGGGTCTGGGGCCAACGTCCTGACTTTC
CDR3aa: CASSEDGGSGANVLTF

j_gene: TRBJ2-7
abundance: NA
v_gene: TRBV10-3
d_gene: TRBD2
CDR3nt: TGTGCCATCAGTGGAACTGCGGGAGGGTACGAGCAGTACTTC
CDR3aa: CAISGTAGGYEQYF

j_gene: TRBJ2-3
abundance: once
v_gene: TRBV9
d_gene: TRBD2
CDR3nt: TGTGCCAGCAGCCCTCTAGCGGGGGGCGACACAGATACGCAGTATTTT
CDR3aa: CASSPLAGGDTDTQYF

j_gene: TRBJ2-6
abundance: NA
v_gene: TRBV11-2
d_gene: TRBD2
CDR3nt: TGTGCCAGCAGCTCACCGATTAGCGGGAGAGGCTCTGGGGCCAACGTCCTGACTTTC
CDR3aa: CASSSPISGRGSGANVLTF

j_gene: TRBJ1-1
abundance: NA
v_gene: TRBV30
d_gene: NA
CDR3nt: TGTGCCTGGAGTGTACGGTTCGGGGTAGCAGCTTTCTTT
CDR3aa: CAWSVRFGVAAFF

j_gene: TRBJ2-3
abundance: NA
v_gene: TRBV9
d_gene: TRBD1
CDR3nt: TGTGCCAGCAGCGCCGGACAGGGGGCTACAGATACGCAGTATTTT
CDR3aa: CASSAGQGATDTQYF

j_gene: TRBJ1-2
abundance: NA
v_gene: TRBV7-2
d_gene: NA
CDR3nt: TGTGCCAGCAGCTTAAGGGCTAACTATGGCTACACCTTC
CDR3aa: CASSLRANYGYTF

j_gene: TRBJ1-5
abundance: NA
v_gene: TRBV19
d_gene: NA
CDR3nt: TGTGCCAGTAGTATAGGGTCAGGAGTAAGCAATCAGCCCCAGCATTTT
CDR3aa: CASSIGSGVSNQPQHF